The subject of this entry is one T cell receptor beta chain. Antigen unknown. There were TCR beta CDR3 regions amplified from RNA transcripts. Initially, a first-round RT-PCR of the TCR CDR3 employed the HTBI primer set. TCRdb reanalysed the multiplex PCR reads using MiXCR and keeps one entry per CDR3 protein. The table records roughly 800,000 distinct CDR3 sequences, over 35% of them present only once. Fresh peripheral blood, around 10 ml of it, supplied the PBMCs. The data are from a study of T cells in Graves' hyperthyroidism and ophthalmopathy. The study, taken as a whole, reports: Ophthalmopathy prediction by the model preceded onset by a median about 6 months.

This receptor was identified in a man aged 18 to 29 with Graves' hyperthyroidism. The sample taken for sequencing was blood.

The CDR3 nucleotides read TGTGCCAGTTTGGACAGGGGACATAGCAATCAGCCCCAGCATTTT. Protein product: CASLDRGHSNQPQHF. The chain recombines TRBV10-3 with TRBJ1-5; 9 nucleotides line up with TRBD1. The CDR3 is made up of 15 amino acids. J was trimmed by 0 bases and V by 10 bases; bases with no gene match: 7. Germline assignment: CDR1 ENHRY and CDR2 SYGVKD.